These 27 T cell receptor beta chains originate from one sample sequenced in a study of blood T cell repertoires in COVID-19. The assay was immunoSEQ multiplex PCR, and TCRdb's table has in-frame clones only and misses some. The sample lists more than 75,000 clones; approximately 86% were seen once. The sample was peripheral blood. The receptors derive from a woman in her 70s with acute or convalescent COVID-19.

The rearrangement uses TRBV9 and TRBJ1-5, with D tentatively TRBD1 (5 bases). CDR3 size: 17 residues. Trimming left V 0 bases short and J 0 bases short, with 13 bases between. Per germline, CDR1 SGDLS and CDR2 YYNGEE. CDR3 region: CASSVGGGTYSNQPQHF. The CDR3 coding sequence is TGTGCCAGCAGCGTAGGGGGAGGGACTTATAGCAATCAGCCCCAGCATTTT. The whole variable domain, filled in from reference TRBV9 and TRBJ1-5, reads DSGVTQTPKHLITATGQRVTLRCSPRSGDLSVYWYQQSLDQGLQFLIQYYNGEERAKGNILERFSAQQFPDLHSELNLSSLELGDSALYFCASSVGGGTYSNQPQHFGDGTRLSIL.

The DNA of the CDR3 is TGTGCCAGCAGCTTACCCACCGGGACAGGCGAACGGTACAATGAGCAGTTCTTC. Protein: CASSLPTGTGERYNEQFF. The chain couples TRBV7-2 to TRBJ2-1; TRBD1 agrees at 8 bases. CDR3 length: 18 amino acids. V dropped 2 bases and J dropped 4; count of bases not matched to a gene: 13. Looked up from germline, CDR1 is SGHTA and CDR2 is FQGNSA.

The J gene is TRBJ1-2, the V gene TRBV28, with TRBD1 matching over 7 bases. Germline CDR1 is MDHEN and CDR2 is SYDVKM. This CDR3 has 12 amino acids. J lost 9 bases, V lost 8 bases, and 9 bases had no gene match. This chain's CDR3 is CASHRGALSYTF. The CDR3 DNA reads TGTGCCAGCCACAGGGGCGCCTTAAGCTACACCTTC.

V usage is TRBV19 and J usage is TRBJ2-3; D possibly corresponds to TRBD2 (6 bases). Germline loops: CDR1 LNHDA, CDR2 SQIVND (reference sequence). Deletions cut 0 bases from V and 2 bases from J, with 9 bases between. This CDR3 is built from 15 residues. The CDR3 region has the DNA TGTGCCAGTAGTATAGATAGCGGTCCCACAGATACGCAGTATTTT. This gives the protein CASSIDSGPTDTQYF.

The chain joins TRBV30 to TRBJ2-1; the D is unclear. The germline V gene encodes CDR1 GTSNPN and CDR2 SVGIG (reference sequence). This CDR3 spans 17 amino acids. Trimming removed 0 bases from V and 0 bases from J, with 15 bases in between. CDR3 in DNA: TGTGCCTGGAGTGTACCGCGATCCACTTCCTCCTACAATGAGCAGTTCTTC. Translating gives CAWSVPRSTSSYNEQFF.

This chain connects TRBV6-1 to TRBJ1-5, with 8 bases fitting TRBD1. Trimming removed 4 bases from V and 0 bases from J; junction bases left unmatched: 8. The CDR3 is made up of 17 amino acids. Germline CDR1 and CDR2: MNHNS and SASEGT. CDR3 nucleotides: TGTGCCAGCAGTGCGACAGGGGTTGGTTATAGCAATCAGCCCCAGCATTTT. Translating gives CASSATGVGYSNQPQHF.

The genes are TRBV2 and TRBJ2-2; 9 bases are shared with TRBD2. The J segment lost 5 bases and the V segment lost 4 bases, leaving 2 bases of the junction unmatched. The germline V gene has CDR1 SNHLY and CDR2 FYNNEI. The CDR3 extends over 14 amino acids. The CDR3 sequence: CASSALAGTGELFF. For the CDR3, the DNA is TGTGCCAGCAGTGCTCTAGCGGGAACCGGGGAGCTGTTTTTT.

The J gene is TRBJ2-2, the V gene TRBV6-5; the D is unclear. The CDR3 loop spans 12 amino acids. The germline gives CDR1 MNHEY, CDR2 SVGAGI. Trimming cost V 3 bases and J 5 bases, with 4 bases left between them. CDR3 protein: CASSYLTGELFF. For the CDR3, the DNA is TGTGCCAGCAGTTATCTGACCGGGGAGCTGTTTTTT.

This rearrangement joins TRBV18 to TRBJ1-3; 7 positions match TRBD1. CDR3 size: 16 residues. Germline-derived CDR1 and CDR2 are KGHSH and LQKENI. The J segment lost 0 bases and the V segment lost 6 bases, leaving 8 bases of the junction unmatched. In nucleotides, the CDR3 is TGTGCCAGCTCCCGACAGGGAATAAACTCTGGAAACACCATATATTTT. Protein sequence: CASSRQGINSGNTIYF.

V gene TRBV7-3 combines with J gene TRBJ2-7, with TRBD1 identical over 9 bases. The CDR3 covers 17 residues. Germline CDR1 is SGHTA and CDR2 is FQGTGA. The V and J ends lost 0 bases and 3 bases, in that order; junction bases with no gene match: 9. The CDR3 region has the DNA TGTGCCAGCAGCTTAACGGCGACTGGGGACAGGGTCTACGAGCAGTACTTC. As protein: CASSLTATGDRVYEQYF. The full variable domain, its missing parts supplied by reference TRBV7-3 and TRBJ2-7, is GAGVSQTPSNKVTEKGKYVELRCDPISGHTALYWYRQSLGQGPEFLIYFQGTGAADDSGLPNDRFFAVRPEGSVSTLKIQRTERGDSAVYLCASSLTATGDRVYEQYFGPGTRLTVT.

The chain has TRBV24-1 and TRBJ2-7, with 9 bases that match TRBD2. J lost 4 bases, V lost 5 bases, and 14 bases had no gene match. The V gene's germline CDR1 is KGHDR and CDR2 SFDVKD. CDR3 length: 17 residues. The CDR3 nucleotides are TGTGCCACCAGTGGGGTGCCAGCGGGAGGAACCCATTACGAGCAGTACTTC. This codes for CATSGVPAGGTHYEQYF.

The chain links TRBV11-2 to TRBJ1-6; no reliable D call. The germline CDR1 and CDR2 sequences are SGHAT and FQNNGV. Trimming shortened V by 5 bases and J by 1 base, and 18 bases separated the two germline ends. CDR3 length: 18 residues. The CDR3 spells CASSNLSVSGSYNSPLHF. Here the CDR3 DNA reads TGTGCCAGCAGCAACCTCAGCGTTTCGGGGTCCTATAATTCACCCCTCCACTTT.

The chain uses TRBV19 and TRBJ2-2; TRBD1 matches 9 bases. The germline V gene encodes CDR1 LNHDA and CDR2 SQIVND (reference sequence). V trimming: 6 bases; J trimming: 6 bases; junction bases outside the gene matches: 11. This CDR3 is 16 amino acids long. The CDR3 DNA sequence: TGTGCCAGTAGGGACAGGGGTAACCCGGGGGCCGGGGAGCTGTTTTTT. Protein product: CASRDRGNPGAGELFF.

CDR3 nucleotides: TGTGCCAGCAGGAAGACTAGCGGGAGCAACAATGAGCAGTTCTTC. Encoded protein: CASRKTSGSNNEQFF. The chain joins TRBV7-9 to TRBJ2-1; 12 bases are a match to TRBD2. The germline V gene has CDR1 SEHNR and CDR2 FQNEAQ (reference sequence). CDR3 length: 15 residues. The trim removed 6 bases at V and 5 bases at J, leaving 5 bases unmatched. Supplemented by reference TRBV7-9 and TRBJ2-1, the full variable domain reads DTGVSQNPRHKITKRGQNVTFRCDPISEHNRLYWYRQTLGQGPEFLTYFQNEAQLEKSRLLSDRFSAERPKGSFSTLEIQRTEQGDSAMYLCASRKTSGSNNEQFFGPGTRLTVL.

The J gene is TRBJ1-2, the V gene TRBV12-3 or TRBV12-4; D perhaps matches TRBD1 (6 bases). CDR3 length: 13 residues. The germline V and J ends were trimmed by 6 bases and 4 bases, with 12 bases remaining between them. The CDR3 here is CASRADSFYGYTF. CDR3 DNA: TGTGCCAGCAGGGCGGACAGCTTCTATGGCTACACCTTC.

The chain uses TRBV28 and TRBJ1-1; 7 bases map to TRBD1. The CDR3 length is 14 residues. Germline-derived CDR1 and CDR2 are MDHEN and SYDVKM. The trim removed 5 bases at V and 5 bases at J, leaving 8 bases unmatched. The CDR3 protein is CASSPRDRRTEAFF. The DNA for the CDR3 is TGTGCCAGCAGTCCCCGGGACAGAAGGACTGAAGCTTTCTTT. The complete variable domain, with remaining parts taken from reference TRBV28 and TRBJ1-1, reads DVKVTQSSRYLVKRTGEKVFLECVQDMDHENMFWYRQDPGLGLRLIYFSYDVKMKEKGDIPEGYSVSREKKERFSLILESASTNQTSMYLCASSPRDRRTEAFFGQGTRLTVV.

This rearrangement joins TRBV27 to TRBJ2-2; possible D gene TRBD1, 5 bases. This CDR3 comprises 15 residues. The V end lost 2 bases, the J end lost 4 bases, and 11 bases lay between the germline ends. Germline V gene lookup returns CDR1 MNHEY and CDR2 SMNVEV (reference sequence). The CDR3 nucleotides are TGTGCCAGCAGTTTAAGGGGCGATTTCACCGGGGAGCTGTTTTTT. Amino acids: CASSLRGDFTGELFF.

In its sample, this clone was seen once. The chain links TRBV27 to TRBJ1-5; 8 bases map to TRBD1. Germline V gene lookup returns CDR1 MNHEY and CDR2 SMNVEV (reference sequence). V lost 5 bases to trimming and J lost 1 base; unmatched junction nucleotides: 10. The CDR3 totals 17 residues. The CDR3 loop reads CASSATRDRRSNQPQHF. CDR3 DNA: TGTGCCAGCAGTGCAACAAGGGACAGGAGAAGCAATCAGCCCCAGCATTTT.

The gene calls are TRBV4-2 and TRBJ1-1; D remains unclear. The CDR3 runs to 13 residues. The V gene lost 2 bases and the J gene lost 3 bases, with 7 bases spanning the gap. The germline V gene encodes CDR1 LGHNA and CDR2 YNFKEQ. This CDR3 is CASSQNSYTEAFF. In DNA, the CDR3 is TGTGCCAGCAGCCAAAACAGCTACACTGAAGCTTTCTTT.

V is TRBV7-8 and J is TRBJ1-2, with D possibly TRBD1 on 6 matching bases. V was pared by 1 base and J by 4 bases, with 19 bases between. In germline, CDR1 is SGHVS, CDR2 FQNEAQ. CDR3 size: 17 residues. The CDR3 nucleotides read TGTGCCAGCAGCTTAGGGTTGGCGACAGGCGTTACCTATGGCTACACCTTC. Its translation: CASSLGLATGVTYGYTF.

V gene TRBV9 combines with J gene TRBJ1-2; D possibly corresponds to TRBD1 (5 bases). V dropped 2 bases and J dropped 8 bases, with 10 bases sitting between them. This CDR3 is 12 amino acids long. CDR1 is SGDLS, CDR2 YYNGEE, per germline. CDR3 in DNA: TGTGCCAGCAGCGTTCAGGGTTGGGGCTACACCTTC. It specifies CASSVQGWGYTF.

The chain employs TRBV9 and TRBJ2-2, with 7 bases aligning to TRBD1. Germline CDR1 SGDLS, CDR2 YYNGEE. This CDR3 contains 14 residues. The V and J ends lost 2 bases and 3 bases, in that order; junction bases with no gene match: 1. The chain's CDR3 is CASSVTGDTGELFF. The CDR3 DNA sequence: TGTGCCAGCAGCGTCACAGGGGACACCGGGGAGCTGTTTTTT.

The chain links TRBV9 to TRBJ2-5; TRBD1 agrees at 7 bases. CDR1 is SGDLS and CDR2 is YYNGEE in the germline V gene. Trimming cost V 4 bases and J 3 bases; bases outside gene matches: 6. The CDR3 is 14 amino acids. DNA of the CDR3: TGTGCCAGCAGCCCACAAGGGGGCGAAGAGACCCAGTACTTC. Its translation is CASSPQGGEETQYF.

The rearrangement uses TRBV20-1 and TRBJ2-5; 8 bases fit TRBD1. The trim removed 4 bases at V and 4 bases at J, leaving 2 bases unmatched. The CDR3 has 12 residues. Germline V gene sequence: CDR1 DFQATT, CDR2 SNEGSKA (reference sequence). Here the CDR3 reads CSAIDRGETQYF. CDR3 nucleotide sequence: TGCAGTGCTATTGACAGGGGAGAGACCCAGTACTTC.

The V gene is TRBV7-9, the J gene TRBJ2-5, with D perhaps TRBD2 (6 bases). From germline, CDR1 is SEHNR and CDR2 FQNEAQ (reference sequence). There are 15 residues in the CDR3. The V end lost 2 bases, the J end lost 4 bases, and 14 bases lay between the germline ends. The CDR3 DNA reads as TGTGCCAGCAGCTTAATCGGGAGTTCGGGAGAGACCCAGTACTTC. Translating it yields CASSLIGSSGETQYF.

This chain joins TRBV6-1 and TRBJ1-1; possibly TRBD1 for D (5 bases). The CDR3 contains 14 residues. Germline V CDR1 and CDR2: MNHNS, SASEGT. V dropped 2 bases and J dropped 1 base, with 8 bases sitting between them. The CDR3 DNA is TGTGCCAGCAGTGAATTAGGGGCGAACACTGAAGCTTTCTTT. As protein: CASSELGANTEAFF.

V usage is TRBV6-5 and J usage is TRBJ2-7, with a possible D match to TRBD2 (5 bases). The CDR3 is 14 amino acids. Trimming removed 10 bases at V and 4 bases at J, with 20 bases between. Germline CDR1 is MNHEY and CDR2 is SVGAGI. The CDR3 loop is CATQRGAGMYEQYF. CDR3 DNA sequence: TGTGCCACCCAACGGGGAGCTGGGATGTACGAGCAGTACTTC.